This T cell receptor beta chain stems from a study of radiotherapy plus CTLA-4 blockade in lung cancer. Turning to the study itself: Among enrolled patients, roughly 18% responded and about 30% achieved disease control.

Whole-study findings and limits: In blood, tumor-derived TCR clones expanded after radiotherapy plus ipilimumab.

Chemo-refractory metastatic non-small-cell lung cancer patients received focal radiation with ipilimumab CTLA-4 blockade. The protocol was immunoSEQ multiplex PCR, while the TCRdb copy is restricted to in-frame clones and leaves out a portion. The sample lists approximately 67,000 clones, around four fifths occurring once. This clone was found once. Its antigen is as yet unknown. The source is a human donor with non-small cell lung cancer who had a partial response to radiotherapy plus ipilimumab. Sequencing was performed on peripheral blood, taken from a patient treated with radiotherapy plus ipilimumab.

DNA of the CDR3: TGTGCCATCAGGAACAGGGAGTCCTACGAGCAGTACTTC. It codes for CAIRNRESYEQYF. This rearrangement joins TRBV10-3 to TRBJ2-7; D possibly corresponds to TRBD1 (6 bases). The CDR3 is made up of 13 amino acids. CDR1 is ENHRY, CDR2 SYGVKD, per germline. The V end lost 6 bases, the J end lost 1 base, and 10 bases lay between the germline ends.